Below, one T cell receptor beta chain is given with its context. PCR employed 60 Vbeta and 13 Jbeta primers. The data were produced by immunoSEQ multiplex PCR, yet TCRdb's version contains in-frame clones alone and is incomplete. Recorded for this sample: approximately 110,000 clones. The sample originates from a study of cytomegalovirus exposure and HLA in healthy donors. Study background: When 398 donors were genotyped, about 80% of them were found to fall in the Caucasian-associated ancestry cluster.

Germline trimming cut 6 bases from V and 3 bases from J; bases unmatched to any gene: 11. From germline, CDR1 is SNHLY and CDR2 FYNNEI. CDR3 size: 16 residues. Sequencing input: PBMCs. The chain has TRBV2 and TRBJ1-1; 9 nucleotides line up with TRBD1. The TCR was taken from a man in his thirties or forties in good health and CMV-seronegative. As DNA, the CDR3 is TGTGCCAGCAGGCCCGGGACAGGGTACTTCGACACTGAAGCTTTCTTT. Its translation is CASRPGTGYFDTEAFF.